These T cell receptor beta chains were read from a single sample in a study of control samples from healthy donors and cancer patients. TCRdb keeps only in-frame clones here, not all; method: immunoSEQ multiplex PCR. The data show some 130,000 clones, over 80% seen once. Material: blood. These TCRs come from a woman between 50 and 59 years old in good health. Both conserved end residues are part of each CDR3. D genes are given only for firm matches. Size values are once, few and many counts, or a class for expanded clones, and some rows have none.

V gene	clone size	J gene	CDR3 length	D gene	CDR3 DNA	CDR3 protein
TRBV20-1	-	TRBJ2-5	11	-	TGCAGTGCTAACGATGGGGAGACCCAGTACTTC	CSANDGETQYF
TRBV5-5	once	TRBJ2-7	17	-	TGTGCCAGCAGCACCGACCCCGGGCGGGACAGAGTTTACGAGCAGTACTTC	CASSTDPGRDRVYEQYF
TRBV13	-	TRBJ1-5	14	-	TGTGCCAGCAGCTTTGGGCAGAGTAATCAGCCCCAGCATTTT	CASSFGQSNQPQHF
TRBV7-9	-	TRBJ1-2	17	TRBD1	TGTGCCAGCAGCCGTCCCGGGACAGGGGGCATTGGCTATGGCTACACCTTC	CASSRPGTGGIGYGYTF
TRBV28	-	TRBJ2-7	14	-	TGTGCCAGCAGCCGGCAGCAGCGATCGGGAGAGCAGTACTTC	CASSRQQRSGEQYF
TRBV18	-	TRBJ1-2	17	-	TGTGCCAGCTCCCTACAAATTACCCCAGGTGCCAACTATGGCTACACCTTC	CASSLQITPGANYGYTF
TRBV2	-	TRBJ1-5	15	TRBD1	TGTGCCAGCAGGGGGGACAGGGGGCGCGGTCAGCCCCAGCATTTT	CASRGDRGRGQPQHF
TRBV7-8	-	TRBJ2-2	11	-	TGTGCCAGCAGCCGGTTGGGGGAGCTGTTTTTT	CASSRLGELFF
TRBV11-2	-	TRBJ1-6	15	-	TGTGCCAGCAGCTTAGGGAGCTCCTATAATTCACCCCTCCACTTT	CASSLGSSYNSPLHF
TRBV6-6	-	TRBJ1-5	15	TRBD1	TGTGCCAGCTTCGACAGGGGGCGAGGCAATCAGCCCCAGCATTTT	CASFDRGRGNQPQHF
TRBV24-1	-	TRBJ2-2	16	-	TGTGCCACCAGTGGCAAAAGGGAAGCGAGCACCGGGGAGCTGTTTTTT	CATSGKREASTGELFF
TRBV5-1	-	TRBJ2-7	15	-	TGCGCCAGCAGCTTGGCCGGCGGGGCATCCTACGAGCAGTACTTC	CASSLAGGASYEQYF
TRBV11-2	-	TRBJ2-5	15	-	TGTGCCAGCAGCCCCCGCAGACTGGTAGAAGAGACCCAGTACTTC	CASSPRRLVEETQYF
TRBV6-2/TRBV6-3	-	TRBJ2-1	20	TRBD2	TGTGCCAGCAGTTACCCGCCTTTTAAGCGGGAGGCCGGCTCCTACAATGAGCAGTTCTTC	CASSYPPFKREAGSYNEQFF
TRBV5-1	-	TRBJ1-5	16	TRBD1	TGCGCCAGCAGCTTGGGGGCAGGGGGCGTGAATCAGCCCCAGCATTTT	CASSLGAGGVNQPQHF
TRBV11-2	-	TRBJ2-7	14	-	TGTGCCAGCAGTTCAATCCGGGAATTCTACGAGCAGTACTTC	CASSSIREFYEQYF
TRBV6-5	-	TRBJ1-2	15	-	TGTGCCAGCAGAGAGCAGGGGAGCCCTGACTATGGCTACACCTTC	CASREQGSPDYGYTF
TRBV28	-	TRBJ1-5	16	-	TGTGCCAGCAGTTTGGGGACAATGATTAGCAATCAGCCCCAGCATTTT	CASSLGTMISNQPQHF
TRBV6-6	-	TRBJ2-1	14	-	TGTGCCAGCAGTTACTCCCCCGGGTACAATGAGCAGTTCTTC	CASSYSPGYNEQFF
TRBV3-1/TRBV3-2	-	TRBJ1-4	13	-	TGTGCCAGCAGGCAGGGCGCGGGAGAAAAACTGTTTTTT	CASRQGAGEKLFF
TRBV5-6	-	TRBJ1-2	13	-	TGTGCCAGCAGTCTGGACAGCACCTATGGCTACACCTTC	CASSLDSTYGYTF
TRBV3-1/TRBV3-2	once	TRBJ2-7	14	-	TGTGCCAGCAGCCTTCGTGAACGTACCTACGAGCAGTACTTC	CASSLRERTYEQYF
TRBV6-5	-	TRBJ1-6	13	TRBD1	TGTGCCAGCACTCGACAGGGTAATTCACCCCTCCACTTT	CASTRQGNSPLHF
TRBV24-1	once	TRBJ2-4	14	-	TGTGCCATAGAGACTTGGGAAGCCAAAAACATTCAGTACTTC	CAIETWEAKNIQYF
TRBV12-3/TRBV12-4	few	TRBJ1-1	12	-	TGTGCCAGCAGTGAGCGGGGGTACACAGCTTTCTTT	CASSERGYTAFF
TRBV6-6	-	TRBJ2-3	14	-	TGTGCCAGCAGTTACTCCTGGACAGCAGATACGCAGTATTTT	CASSYSWTADTQYF
TRBV30	once	TRBJ1-5	15	TRBD1	TGTGCCTGGAGTCCGGACAGGGGGGGTGGTCAGCCCCAGCATTTT	CAWSPDRGGGQPQHF
TRBV28	-	TRBJ2-5	15	-	TGTGCCAGCAGTCCTCAGGCGGAGGGGTGGGAGACCCAGTACTTC	CASSPQAEGWETQYF
TRBV5-4	-	TRBJ2-5	14	TRBD2	TGTGCCAGCAGCTTTCGGAGGGGAGGGGAGACCCAGTACTTC	CASSFRRGGETQYF
TRBV25-1	-	TRBJ2-6	16	-	TGTGCCAGCAGTGCCAACAGGGCCTCTGGGGCCAACGTCCTGACTTTC	CASSANRASGANVLTF
TRBV11-3	-	TRBJ1-6	13	-	TGTGCCAGCAGCCGAGGGCAGGGATCACCCCTCCACTTT	CASSRGQGSPLHF
TRBV28	-	TRBJ2-3	14	-	TGTGCCAGCAGTTTAACAGGGAGGCCAGATACGCAGTATTTT	CASSLTGRPDTQYF
TRBV6-1	-	TRBJ1-1	13	-	TGTGCCAGCAGTGAAGGCCGAAACACTGAAGCTTTCTTT	CASSEGRNTEAFF
TRBV10-3	-	TRBJ1-6	14	TRBD1	TGTGCCATCAAAGGGACAGGGGATAATTCACCCCTCCACTTT	CAIKGTGDNSPLHF
TRBV5-1	once	TRBJ1-1	13	-	TGCGCCAGCAGCTTGGAACTGAACACTGAAGCTTTCTTT	CASSLELNTEAFF
TRBV3-1/TRBV3-2	-	TRBJ2-2	16	-	TGTGCCAGCAGACAGGCCGGACGGAGAAACACCGGGGAGCTGTTTTTT	CASRQAGRRNTGELFF
TRBV2	few	TRBJ1-3	16	-	TGTGCCAGCCGTTCTGCTACAGGGCCCGCTGGAAACACCATATATTTT	CASRSATGPAGNTIYF
TRBV27	few	TRBJ1-2	13	-	TGTGCCAGCAGTTTAAGCAGGGAAGGTGGCTACACCTTC	CASSLSREGGYTF
TRBV30	-	TRBJ1-2	14	TRBD1	TGTGCCTGGATTAGGACAGGGGCTAACTATGGCTACACCTTC	CAWIRTGANYGYTF
TRBV5-1	-	TRBJ1-4	16	TRBD1	TGCGCCAGCAGCGGCGGGACAGGGATATTCGATGAAAAACTGTTTTTT	CASSGGTGIFDEKLFF
TRBV5-6	-	TRBJ1-2	13	-	TGTGCCAGCAGCTCAGTGACAGGAGAAGGCTACACCTTC	CASSSVTGEGYTF
TRBV2	-	TRBJ1-2	15	-	TGTGCCAGCAGTGAAGCGCTTCGGGATAACTATGGCTACACCTTC	CASSEALRDNYGYTF